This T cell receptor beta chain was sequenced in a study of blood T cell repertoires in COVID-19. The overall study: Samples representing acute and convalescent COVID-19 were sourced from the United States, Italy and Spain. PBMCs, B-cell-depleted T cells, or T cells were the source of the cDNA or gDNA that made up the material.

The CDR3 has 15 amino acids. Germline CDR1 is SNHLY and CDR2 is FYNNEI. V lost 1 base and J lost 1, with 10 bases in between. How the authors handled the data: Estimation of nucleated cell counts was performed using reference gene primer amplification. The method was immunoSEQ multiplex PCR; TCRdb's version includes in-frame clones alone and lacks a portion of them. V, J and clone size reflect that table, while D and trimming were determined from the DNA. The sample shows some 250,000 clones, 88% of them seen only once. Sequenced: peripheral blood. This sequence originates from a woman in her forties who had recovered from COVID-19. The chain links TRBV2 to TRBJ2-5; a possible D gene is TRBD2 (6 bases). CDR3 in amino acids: CASSEGGDSQETQYF. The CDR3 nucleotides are TGTGCCAGCAGTGAAGGGGGGGACTCCCAAGAGACCCAGTACTTC. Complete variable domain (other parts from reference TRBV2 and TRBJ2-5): EPEVTQTPSHQVTQMGQEVILRCVPISNHLYFYWYRQILGQKVEFLVSFYNNEISEKSEIFDDQFSVERPDGSNFTLKIRSTKLEDSAMYFCASSEGGDSQETQYFGPGTRLLVL.